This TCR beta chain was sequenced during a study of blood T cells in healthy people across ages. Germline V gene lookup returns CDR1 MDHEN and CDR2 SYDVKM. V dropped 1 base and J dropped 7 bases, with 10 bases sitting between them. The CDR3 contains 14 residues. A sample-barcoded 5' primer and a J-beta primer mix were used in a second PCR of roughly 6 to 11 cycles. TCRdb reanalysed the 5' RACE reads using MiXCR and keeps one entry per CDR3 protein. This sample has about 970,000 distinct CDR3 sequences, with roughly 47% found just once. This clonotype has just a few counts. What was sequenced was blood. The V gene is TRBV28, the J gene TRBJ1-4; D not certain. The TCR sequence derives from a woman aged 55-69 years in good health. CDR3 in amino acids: CASSLLASGEKLFF. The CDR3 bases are TGTGCCAGCAGTTTATTAGCCTCTGGTGAAAAACTGTTTTTT.